The TCR beta chain under discussion was sequenced for a study of shared clonotypes between healthy human individuals. Whole-study results and caveats: Clonotype sharing among donors, it was expected, would be affected by sequencing depth. When naive CD4 clonotypes were compared across a few donors, about 4.8% were shared.

The germline gives CDR1 KGHSH, CDR2 LQKENI. The V and J ends lost 8 bases and 2 bases, in that order; junction bases with no gene match: 2. This CDR3 is 13 amino acids long. Worth noting for this clone: Its antigen remains unknown.

The DNA input per sorted-subset replicate PCR was about 190 ng, corresponding to some 30,000 T cell genomes. Using immunoSEQ multiplex PCR, the repertoire was profiled, and TCRdb retains in-frame clones only, with some absent. In the table there are roughly 2 million clones, nearly 97% of which are singletons. Sequenced material: naive CD4+ T cells sorted from blood. Subset indicated: CD45RA+ positively selected. This clonotype was obtained from a man aged 18 to 29 in good health. The rearrangement links TRBV18 to TRBJ1-4; 7 bases agree with TRBD1. CDR3 sequence reads: CASGRGTNEKLFF. For the CDR3, the DNA is TGTGCCAGCGGCAGGGGGACTAATGAAAAACTGTTTTTT.